These 16 T cell receptor beta chains came from one sample sequenced in a study of blood T cell repertoires in COVID-19. Profiling relied on immunoSEQ multiplex PCR, and the TCRdb table lists in-frame clones only, not all of them. The data contain roughly 250,000 clones, approximately 80% of them singletons. The material sequenced was peripheral blood. The receptors here all came from a woman aged 40-49 years with active or convalescent COVID-19.

The chain carries TRBV18 and TRBJ1-4; 8 bases are a match to TRBD1. Germline V gene lookup returns CDR1 KGHSH and CDR2 LQKENI. The CDR3 has 15 residues. Trimming at V came to 6 bases and at J to 4 bases, leaving 7 bases not matched to a gene. The CDR3 coding sequence is TGTGCCAGCTCCCCAGGGACAGGCCTTAATGAAAAACTGTTTTTT. Translating it yields CASSPGTGLNEKLFF.

The V call is TRBV10-3, the J call TRBJ2-4, with D tentatively TRBD1 (6 bases). Germline CDR1 and CDR2: ENHRY and SYGVKD. V was cut by 0 bases and J by 0 bases, with 9 bases left in between. The CDR3 consists of 16 residues. The CDR3 reads CAISESTGLAKNIQYF. CDR3 sequence (DNA): TGTGCCATCAGTGAGTCGACAGGCCTAGCCAAAAACATTCAGTACTTC.

The CDR3 DNA follows: TGTGCCAGCAGCTTGCCCTTCGGCGGGGGGGTCTACAATGAGCAGTTCTTC. Protein sequence: CASSLPFGGGVYNEQFF. This sequence joins TRBV5-6 and TRBJ2-1, with TRBD2 matching 9 bases. The trim removed 1 base at V and 3 bases at J, leaving 8 bases unmatched. From germline, CDR1 is SGHDT and CDR2 YYEEEE. The CDR3 is 17 residues long.

The CDR3 reads CASSLDPSSVYNEQFF. The CDR3 coding sequence is TGTGCCAGCAGCTTAGACCCGTCTAGCGTCTACAATGAGCAGTTCTTC. V and J are TRBV7-8 and TRBJ2-1, with D tentatively TRBD2 (6 bases). The CDR3 is made up of 16 amino acids. Trimming removed 1 base at V and 3 bases at J, with 13 bases between. In germline, CDR1 is SGHVS, CDR2 FQNEAQ.

The rearrangement joins TRBV5-5 to TRBJ1-2; the D is unclear. CDR3 length: 13 amino acids. Germline V CDR1 and CDR2: SGHKS, YYEKEE (reference sequence). The V gene lost 0 bases and the J gene lost 1 base, with 4 bases spanning the gap. The DNA of the CDR3 is TGTGCCAGCAGCTTGGGCGGTAACTATGGCTACACCTTC. Encoded protein: CASSLGGNYGYTF.

V and J are TRBV6-5 and TRBJ2-2; possibly TRBD2 for D (5 bases). Trimming stripped 7 bases from V and 4 bases from J, with 13 bases between. The CDR3 contains 14 residues. Germline values: CDR1 MNHEY, CDR2 SVGAGI. The CDR3 here is CASTPRGITGELFF. In DNA, the CDR3 is TGTGCCAGCACCCCGAGAGGGATCACCGGGGAGCTGTTTTTT.

The chain recombines TRBV2 with TRBJ2-1, with no clear D. Germline assignment: CDR1 SNHLY and CDR2 FYNNEI. CDR3 size: 14 residues. Trimming took off 1 base at V and 8 bases at J, with 12 bases between the two ends. CDR3 DNA: TGTGCCAGCAGTGAAGGTCCGAGTGTAGATGAGCAGTTCTTC. The encoded protein is CASSEGPSVDEQFF.

Here the CDR3 DNA reads TGTGCCAGCTCACCACCCAGGGGGAACACTGAAGCTTTCTTT. Translation gives CASSPPRGNTEAFF. The chain is built from TRBV18 and TRBJ1-1, with D possibly being TRBD1 (6 bases). CDR3 length: 14 residues. Trimming left V 0 bases short and J 1 base short, with 6 bases between. CDR1 KGHSH and CDR2 LQKENI come from the germline V gene.

The chain carries TRBV5-4 and TRBJ2-3, with D tentatively TRBD1 (5 bases). With 7 bases removed from V and 3 bases from J, the gap between germline ends came to 9 bases. Germline V gene sequence: CDR1 SGHNT, CDR2 YYREEE (reference sequence). The CDR3 spans 12 residues. The CDR3 is CASGQATDTQYF. The CDR3 region has the DNA TGTGCCAGCGGACAAGCAACAGATACGCAGTATTTT.

The rearrangement uses TRBV29-1 and TRBJ1-4, with a possible D match to TRBD1 (5 bases). CDR1 SQVTM and CDR2 ANQGSEA come from the germline V gene. With 3 bases removed from V and 6 bases from J, the gap between germline ends came to 14 bases. The CDR3 has 14 residues. The CDR3: CSVELSGFHEKLFF. The CDR3 DNA reads TGCAGCGTTGAGTTGTCAGGGTTTCATGAAAAACTGTTTTTT.

The rearrangement uses TRBV5-4 and TRBJ1-2, with D unresolved. This CDR3 is built from 14 residues. Looked up from germline, CDR1 is SGHNT and CDR2 is YYREEE (reference sequence). The V end was cut by 4 bases, the J end by 6 bases, with 16 bases between. In DNA, the CDR3 is TGTGCCAGCAGCCTCGAGGGATCCTTGGATGGCTACACCTTC. Translating it yields CASSLEGSLDGYTF.

This clone was detected only once. V gene TRBV5-6 combines with J gene TRBJ2-1, with a tentative D call TRBD1 (6 bases). The CDR3 totals 17 residues. Trimming removed 0 bases from V and 4 bases from J, with 17 bases in between. Germline lookup yields CDR1 SGHDT and CDR2 YYEEEE. The CDR3 sequence: CASSLAIVPQGYNEQFF. The CDR3 DNA sequence: TGTGCCAGCAGCTTGGCCATAGTACCCCAGGGGTACAATGAGCAGTTCTTC.

The rearrangement joins TRBV5-1 to TRBJ1-3; 8 nucleotides line up with TRBD1. CDR3 length: 16 residues. CDR1 and CDR2 from the germline V gene are SGHRS and YFSETQ. V was pared by 4 bases and J by 2 bases, with 8 bases of the junction left unmatched. In DNA, the CDR3 is TGCGCCAGCAGCATCGACAGGGGACTCCCTGGAAACACCATATATTTT. Amino acids: CASSIDRGLPGNTIYF.

This clone appeared many times. The CDR3 here is CASSSDRGRTDTQYF. CDR3 bases: TGTGCCAGCAGTTCGGACAGGGGGCGGACAGATACGCAGTATTTT. The rearrangement uses TRBV6-5 and TRBJ2-3; 11 bases agree with TRBD1. The CDR3 consists of 15 residues. CDR1 and CDR2 (germline): MNHEY, SVGAGI. With 4 bases clipped from V and 3 bases from J, the junction kept 3 bases outside the gene matches.

The gene calls are TRBV10-3 and TRBJ2-7; possible D gene TRBD2, 6 bases. From germline, CDR1 is ENHRY and CDR2 SYGVKD. Trimming removed 0 bases at V and 4 bases at J, with 13 bases between. The CDR3 is 15 amino acids. For the CDR3, the DNA is TGTGCCATCAGTGAGTCGATCAATAGCGGTTACGAGCAGTACTTC. Its translation: CAISESINSGYEQYF.

This clone was seen a few times. This rearrangement joins TRBV5-1 to TRBJ2-4, with a tentative D call TRBD1 (5 bases). Germline V CDR1 and CDR2: SGHRS, YFSETQ. V lost 2 bases and J lost 8, with 17 bases in between. The CDR3 sequence is 15 residues long. The CDR3 here is CASSLVQGKGDIQYF. The CDR3 DNA sequence: TGCGCCAGCAGCTTAGTCCAGGGAAAAGGAGACATTCAGTACTTC. The variable domain in full, with the rest retrieved from reference TRBV5-1 and TRBJ2-4, is KAGVTQTPRYLIKTRGQQVTLSCSPISGHRSVSWYQQTPGQGLQFLFEYFSETQRNKGNFPGRFSGRQFSNSRSEMNVSTLELGDSALYLCASSLVQGKGDIQYFGAGTRLSVL.